The 10 T cell receptor beta chains presented below share a single source sample, sequenced in a study of cytomegalovirus exposure and HLA in healthy donors. Here immunoSEQ multiplex PCR was the method, and the copy in TCRdb shows in-frame clones only, minus some. Of around 150,000 clones listed, 89% are singletons. Sequenced: PBMCs. These receptors were obtained from a man between 18 and 35 years old in good health and CMV-seropositive.

This chain connects TRBV27 to TRBJ2-1; perhaps TRBD1 as D (7 bases). This CDR3 contains 12 residues. Germline loops: CDR1 MNHEY, CDR2 SMNVEV (reference sequence). V was cut by 5 bases and J by 8 bases, with 10 bases left in between. The CDR3 protein is CASSTRGDEQFF. The CDR3 DNA reads TGTGCCAGCAGTACCAGGGGGGATGAGCAGTTCTTC.

This clone was recorded a few times. This chain links TRBV10-3 with TRBJ1-5; 7 nucleotides align to TRBD1. The germline gives CDR1 ENHRY, CDR2 SYGVKD. Trimming took 10 bases from V and 0 from J; bases not matched to a gene: 3. The CDR3 totals 13 residues. The CDR3 sequence is CATGQDSNQPQHF. The CDR3 DNA reads as TGTGCCACCGGACAGGATAGCAATCAGCCCCAGCATTTT.

The chain links TRBV18 to TRBJ1-3; D remains unclear. CDR3 length: 11 amino acids. Trimming cost V 3 bases and J 7 bases, with 4 bases left between them. Per germline, CDR1 KGHSH and CDR2 LQKENI. The CDR3 sequence: CASSPENTIYF. CDR3 sequence (DNA): TGTGCCAGCTCACCCGAGAACACCATATATTTT. Using reference TRBV18 and TRBJ1-3 for the parts outside the CDR3, the full variable domain is NAGVMQNPRHLVRRRGQEARLRCSPMKGHSHVYWYRQLPEEGLKFMVYLQKENIIDESGMPKERFSAEFPKEGPSILRIQQVVRGDSAAYFCASSPENTIYFGEGSWLTVV.

The rearrangement links TRBV28 to TRBJ1-2, with no clear D. Germline V gene lookup returns CDR1 MDHEN and CDR2 SYDVKM. V was trimmed by 6 bases and J by 5 bases, leaving 16 bases between them. CDR3 size: 14 residues. Written as DNA, the CDR3 is TGTGCCAGCAGACACCACGGTCAGGCGTATGGCTACACCTTC. Amino acids: CASRHHGQAYGYTF.

This sequence joins TRBV5-1 and TRBJ1-1; tentative D call: TRBD1 (5 bases). V lost 0 bases and J 5 bases, leaving 11 bases between the germline ends. In germline, CDR1 is SGHRS, CDR2 YFSETQ. The CDR3 sequence is 14 residues long. CDR3 residues: CASSLAGGWTEAFF. The CDR3 coding sequence is TGCGCCAGCAGCTTGGCCGGGGGATGGACTGAAGCTTTCTTT.

The chain employs TRBV2 and TRBJ1-5, with D possibly being TRBD1 (6 bases). The CDR3 covers 15 residues. Germline V gene data show CDR1 as SNHLY and CDR2 as FYNNEI. V shed 5 bases and J shed 2 bases, with 13 bases lying between them. The CDR3 nucleotides are TGTGCCAGCAGTTTCAGGGGCGACGGCAATCAGCCCCAGCATTTT. This gives the protein CASSFRGDGNQPQHF.

This clone came up a few times. CDR3 loop: CASSLVGEFQNIQYF. CDR3 bases: TGCGCCAGCAGCTTGGTAGGGGAATTCCAAAACATTCAGTACTTC. The chain is built from TRBV5-1 and TRBJ2-4; TRBD1 is a possible D gene (5 bases). The germline V and J ends were trimmed by 0 bases and 5 bases, with 12 bases remaining between them. This CDR3 is built from 15 residues. Germline CDR1 is SGHRS and CDR2 is YFSETQ.

This chain connects TRBV25-1 to TRBJ1-1; 8 positions match TRBD1. The CDR3 spans 14 residues. Germline CDR1 and CDR2: MGHDK and SYGVNS. Trimming took 8 bases from V and 3 from J; bases not matched to a gene: 8. CDR3 sequence: CASVPGTGHTEAFF. CDR3 in DNA: TGTGCCAGCGTACCCGGGACAGGACACACTGAAGCTTTCTTT.

This clone showed up just a few times. This chain connects TRBV6-1 to TRBJ2-5; TRBD2 agrees at 7 bases. This CDR3 comprises 13 residues. The germline CDR1 and CDR2 sequences are MNHNS and SASEGT. V dropped 7 bases and J dropped 7; count of bases not matched to a gene: 9. CDR3 loop: CASIPGPGGTQYF. CDR3 coding DNA: TGTGCCAGCATACCGGGTCCGGGGGGGACCCAGTACTTC.

The chain carries TRBV29-1 and TRBJ1-2; 7 bases are a match to TRBD1. The CDR3 length is 15 residues. After removal of 4 bases from V and 7 bases from J, the junction contained 15 bases not matched to a gene. Germline values: CDR1 SQVTM, CDR2 ANQGSEA. CDR3 region: CSVVRFGQVSSGYTF. CDR3 nucleotide sequence: TGCAGCGTTGTGAGATTTGGACAGGTATCAAGTGGCTACACCTTC.